The 11 T cell receptor beta chains given below trace back to one sample, sequenced in a study of T-cell reconstitution after alpha-beta-depleted transplantation in children. Preparation of the TCRbeta library involved a method that used unique molecular identifiers. From the PCR reads, TCRdb called clonotypes with MiXCR, one entry per CDR3 protein. The data hold 84,000 or so distinct CDR3 sequences, with about a sixth observed a single time. The sample was PBMCs, mostly from graft donor cells, taken 180 days after TCRalphabeta/CD19-depleted stem cell transplant. Receptors were obtained from a male patient between 2 and 9 years old who had a stem cell transplant for acute lymphoblastic leukemia, so the T cells may come from the graft donor.

V usage is TRBV27 and J usage is TRBJ2-5; D is perhaps TRBD1 (7 bases). V gave up 5 bases and J gave up 5 bases, with 18 bases separating them. This CDR3 is 15 amino acids long. Germline lookup yields CDR1 MNHEY and CDR2 SMNVEV (reference sequence). This CDR3 is CASSPRQGLRETQYF. CDR3 DNA: TGTGCCAGCAGTCCACGACAGGGACTGAGGGAGACCCAGTACTTC.

The chain has TRBV12-3 or TRBV12-4 and TRBJ2-3; weak D call: TRBD2 (5 bases). CDR3 length: 14 residues. V was clipped by 1 base and J by 3 bases, with 8 bases between them. The DNA for the CDR3 is TGTGCCAGCAGTTTAGGCGGGCGGACAGATACGCAGTATTTT. Translating it yields CASSLGGRTDTQYF.

This clonotype was detected only a few times. The chain joins TRBV6-5 to TRBJ1-1, with a tentative D call TRBD1 (5 bases). The V gene lost 4 bases and the J gene lost 1 base, with 10 bases spanning the gap. Germline CDR1 MNHEY, CDR2 SVGAGI. This CDR3 region has 14 residues. As DNA, the CDR3 is TGTGCCAGCAGTTTAACAGGAGAGAACACTGAAGCTTTCTTT. Translating it yields CASSLTGENTEAFF.

The chain links TRBV29-1 to TRBJ2-7; possibly TRBD1 or TRBD2 for D (5 bases each). The germline CDR1 and CDR2 sequences are SQVTM and ANQGSEA. V was pared by 6 bases and J by 6 bases, with 18 bases between. The CDR3 extends over 13 amino acids. The CDR3 DNA follows: TGCAGCGTCCTGGGACCGACCCCTCTCGAGCAGTACTTC. Amino acid sequence: CSVLGPTPLEQYF.

This clonotype was detected a few times. In DNA form, the CDR3 reads TGTGCCACTACAGGGCCCTACGAGCAGTACTTC. As protein: CATTGPYEQYF. The rearrangement uses TRBV11-2 and TRBJ2-7, with D perhaps matching TRBD1 (6 bases). Trimming removed 10 bases from V and 2 bases from J, with 9 bases in between. Germline V gene sequence: CDR1 SGHAT, CDR2 FQNNGV. The CDR3 has 11 amino acids.

The sample holds a few counts of this clonotype. This chain links TRBV12-3 or TRBV12-4 with TRBJ2-5, with TRBD2 identical over 9 bases. V was pared by 2 bases and J by 0 bases, with 4 bases of the junction left unmatched. The CDR3 loop spans 16 amino acids. In DNA form, the CDR3 reads TGTGCCAGCAGTTTACTAGCGGGGCCGTACCAAGAGACCCAGTACTTC. It codes for CASSLLAGPYQETQYF.

The V and J genes are TRBV27 and TRBJ2-1, with TRBD1 identical over 10 bases. The CDR3 has 14 residues. Germline lookup yields CDR1 MNHEY and CDR2 SMNVEV (reference sequence). The V segment lost 5 bases and the J segment 9 bases; nucleotides outside the gene matches: 7. The CDR3, as DNA: TGTGCCAGCAGTCCCGGGACAGGGGTGGGTGAGCAGTTCTTC. Its translation is CASSPGTGVGEQFF.

The chain couples TRBV7-9 to TRBJ1-2; D is unresolved. The V gene's germline CDR1 is SEHNR and CDR2 FQNEAQ (reference sequence). The CDR3 has 13 amino acids. V dropped 5 bases and J dropped 4 bases, with 11 bases sitting between them. The DNA of the CDR3 is TGTGCCAGCAGCGGGCACATCCTCTATGGCTACACCTTC. Translation gives CASSGHILYGYTF.

In its sample, this clonotype was seen many times. The rearrangement joins TRBV20-1 to TRBJ2-1, with 15 bases lining up with TRBD2. CDR1 DFQATT and CDR2 SNEGSKA come from the germline V gene (reference sequence). Losses at the gene ends were 2 bases for V and 6 bases for J; bases not matched to a gene: 8. The CDR3 is made up of 17 amino acids. The CDR3 region has the DNA TGCAGTGCTAGATACCCTGGACTAGCGGGGGGGCCCAATGAGCAGTTCTTC. It encodes CSARYPGLAGGPNEQFF.

The rearrangement joins TRBV6-5 to TRBJ2-5; 7 bases match TRBD2. Germline V gene data show CDR1 as MNHEY and CDR2 as SVGAGI. This CDR3 comprises 19 residues. V lost 3 bases, J lost 2 bases, and 18 bases stayed unmatched. CDR3 loop: CASSYYGLVNNPPQETQYF. CDR3 bases: TGTGCCAGCAGTTATTATGGACTAGTCAACAACCCCCCTCAAGAGACCCAGTACTTC.

J is TRBJ2-7 and V is TRBV20-1; tentative D call: TRBD2 (6 bases). This CDR3 is 15 amino acids long. The V end was cut by 5 bases, the J end by 2 bases, with 19 bases between. Germline loops: CDR1 DFQATT, CDR2 SNEGSKA (reference sequence). In nucleotides, the CDR3 is TGCAGTGCTCAAGGAGGTCGGGGGTCGACCTACGAGCAGTACTTC. It encodes CSAQGGRGSTYEQYF.